This TCR beta chain was found in a study of blood T cell repertoires in COVID-19. The germline CDR1 and CDR2 sequences are SGHNT and YYREEE (reference sequence). This CDR3 contains 16 residues. Trimming took 0 bases from V and 4 from J; bases not matched to a gene: 5. Data came from immunoSEQ multiplex PCR; TCRdb stores just in-frame clones and leaves some out. The sample yields fewer than 600,000 clones, about 88% seen once. This receptor was identified in a man aged 18 to 29 with COVID-19, enrolled during active disease. This chain joins TRBV5-4 and TRBJ2-5; 11 bases are a match to TRBD2. Sequenced: peripheral blood. CDR3 bases: TGTGCCAGCAGCTTGGCTAGCGGGGGGCAGGGAGAGACCCAGTACTTC. It yields the protein CASSLASGGQGETQYF.